The 20 T cell receptor beta chains given below trace back to one sample, sequenced in a study of TIL therapy for anti-PD-1-resistant metastatic lung cancer. Sequencing used immunoSEQ v3. Assay used: immunoSEQ multiplex PCR; TCRdb lists only in-frame clones, some missing. Altogether tens of thousands of clones are present, about 79% being singletons, with the ten largest covering 2.5% to 3%. Time point meaning: pre-treatment sample, taken before nivolumab and TIL therapy. Here the sequenced sample was blood, taken at baseline. Source of these receptors: a woman aged 30 to 85 with non-small cell lung cancer.

The V and J genes are TRBV6-5 and TRBJ2-2, with D perhaps matching TRBD1 (5 bases). This CDR3 has 14 amino acids. Trimming took 8 bases from V and 4 from J, leaving 14 bases between them. Germline assignment: CDR1 MNHEY and CDR2 SVGAGI. CDR3 in amino acids: CASSKGHVTGELFF. CDR3 nucleotides: TGTGCCAGCTCGAAGGGGCATGTCACCGGGGAGCTGTTTTTT.

The count of this clone is one. This rearrangement joins TRBV11-3 to TRBJ2-1, with a possible D match to TRBD1 (6 bases). The V end was cut by 2 bases, the J end by 9 bases, with 11 bases between. CDR3 length: 13 residues. Germline V lookup: CDR1 SGHNT, CDR2 YENEEA. The chain's CDR3 is CASSLKGVGEQFF. The CDR3 DNA is TGTGCCAGCAGCTTAAAGGGGGTCGGTGAGCAGTTCTTC. Filled out from reference TRBV11-3 and TRBJ2-1, the complete variable domain reads EAGVVQSPRYKIIEKKQPVAFWCNPISGHNTLYWYLQNLGQGPELLIRYENEEAVDDSQLPKDRFSAERLKGVDSTLKIQPAELGDSAVYLCASSLKGVGEQFFGPGTRLTVL.

CDR3 loop: CASSLDPHPTEAFF. The DNA for the CDR3 is TGTGCCAGCAGCCTCGATCCCCACCCGACTGAAGCTTTCTTT. The rearrangement uses TRBV6-5 and TRBJ1-1; D is undetermined. V shed 6 bases and J shed 5 bases, with 16 bases lying between them. The CDR3 runs 14 residues. CDR1 and CDR2 from the germline V gene are MNHEY and SVGAGI.

CDR3 sequence: CASSEVMTFGPQHF. CDR3 sequence (DNA): TGTGCCAGCAGTGAAGTAATGACCTTTGGGCCCCAGCATTTT. The gene calls are TRBV2 and TRBJ1-5; no clear D. Germline CDR1 SNHLY, CDR2 FYNNEI. CDR3 size: 14 residues. The ends were cut back, 1 base at V and 9 bases at J, with 13 bases in the middle.

V usage is TRBV21-1 and J usage is TRBJ2-5. TRBV21-1 is shown as a pseudogene. The CDR3 contains 12 residues. In DNA, the CDR3 is TGTGCCAGCAGCACTGGCCGGGAGACCCAGTACTTC. Protein product: CASSTGRETQYF.

Only a few counts were recorded for this clone. The chain carries TRBV10-2 and TRBJ2-1; D is ambiguous. Germline V gives CDR1 WSHSY, CDR2 SAAADI. The CDR3 loop spans 15 amino acids. Deletions cut 0 bases from V and 1 base from J, with 7 bases between. The CDR3 nucleotides read TGCGCCAGCAGTGAGTCGAAATGGTCCTACAATGAGCAGTTCTTC. This sequence encodes CASSESKWSYNEQFF.

The chain couples TRBV30 to TRBJ1-3; 10 bases match TRBD1. The CDR3 contains 16 residues. Germline V gives CDR1 GTSNPN, CDR2 SVGIG (reference sequence). With V trimmed by 2 bases and J by 0 bases, 4 bases remained unmatched. The CDR3 is CAWSSGTGASGNTIYF. Written as DNA, the CDR3 is TGTGCCTGGAGTTCCGGGACAGGGGCCTCTGGAAACACCATATATTTT.

The chain couples TRBV19 to TRBJ1-5; 10 positions agree with TRBD1. The CDR3 covers 15 residues. V shed 7 bases, J shed 9 bases, and the junction held 12 bases outside the gene matches. Germline CDR1 and CDR2: LNHDA and SQIVND (reference sequence). The CDR3 DNA sequence: TGTGCCAGTAATTTGGACAGGGGGGATAAGGGGCCCCAGCATTTT. Its protein is CASNLDRGDKGPQHF.

This clone was detected a few times. The CDR3 reads CASSTPTEEAFF. The CDR3 nucleotides are TGTGCCAGCAGTACCCCGACAGAGGAAGCTTTCTTT. The rearrangement joins TRBV28 to TRBJ1-1; perhaps TRBD1 as D (5 bases). Germline V gene sequence: CDR1 MDHEN, CDR2 SYDVKM. The CDR3 loop spans 12 amino acids. Deletions cut 5 bases from V and 8 bases from J, with 12 bases between. Full variable domain (rest looked up from reference TRBV28 and TRBJ1-1): DVKVTQSSRYLVKRTGEKVFLECVQDMDHENMFWYRQDPGLGLRLIYFSYDVKMKEKGDIPEGYSVSREKKERFSLILESASTNQTSMYLCASSTPTEEAFFGQGTRLTVV.

The rearrangement links TRBV2 to TRBJ2-7; 7 positions match TRBD2. CDR1 and CDR2 (germline): SNHLY, FYNNEI. CDR3 length equals 14 residues. V trimming: 5 bases; J trimming: 6 bases; junction bases outside the gene matches: 10. CDR3 nucleotide sequence: TGTGCCAGCAGTTTCAAGAGCGGGGCGAGCGAGCAGTACTTC. This encodes CASSFKSGASEQYF.

This rearrangement joins TRBV19 to TRBJ2-5; D not resolved. The V gene lost 3 bases and the J gene lost 2 bases, with 4 bases spanning the gap. Germline V gene lookup returns CDR1 LNHDA and CDR2 SQIVND (reference sequence). The CDR3 has 12 amino acids. This CDR3 reads CASSMLQETQYF. CDR3 bases: TGTGCCAGTAGTATGCTTCAAGAGACCCAGTACTTC.

This clone was observed a few times. The chain links TRBV15 to TRBJ2-3; TRBD1 agrees at 7 bases. This CDR3 has 15 residues. Trimming took 0 bases from V and 3 from J; bases not matched to a gene: 3. Germline V lookup: CDR1 LNHNV, CDR2 YYDKDF (reference sequence). The CDR3 DNA sequence: TGTGCCACCAGCAGAGATCAGGGACAGACAGATACGCAGTATTTT. It specifies CATSRDQGQTDTQYF.

V gene TRBV19 combines with J gene TRBJ2-2, with 7 nucleotides matching TRBD2. The CDR3 runs 17 residues. V dropped 2 bases and J dropped 7; count of bases not matched to a gene: 13. From germline, CDR1 is LNHDA and CDR2 SQIVND (reference sequence). The CDR3 loop is CASSIFSSGIPDGELFF. The CDR3 nucleotides are TGTGCCAGTAGTATATTTTCTAGCGGAATCCCAGACGGGGAGCTGTTTTTT.

The V and J genes are TRBV28 and TRBJ1-2, with D unclear. The germline gives CDR1 MDHEN, CDR2 SYDVKM. This CDR3 is built from 11 residues. Deletions cut 8 bases from V and 5 bases from J, with 9 bases between. The CDR3 sequence is CASRRVYGYTF. DNA of the CDR3: TGTGCCAGCCGAAGGGTGTATGGCTACACCTTC.

The CDR3 coding sequence is TGTGCCAGCAGCTTCCGCCGGGTAGGCTACACCTTC. This codes for CASSFRRVGYTF. The J gene is TRBJ1-2, the V gene TRBV7-2, with D hard to call. V lost 3 bases and J 8 bases, leaving 10 bases between the germline ends. CDR3 size: 12 residues. The germline CDR1 and CDR2 sequences are SGHTA and FQGNSA.

Only a few counts were recorded for this clone. The J gene is TRBJ1-5, the V gene TRBV6-5, with a possible D match to TRBD1 (6 bases). V gave up 0 bases and J gave up 4 bases, with 7 bases separating them. Germline values: CDR1 MNHEY, CDR2 SVGAGI. The CDR3 is made up of 14 amino acids. As DNA, the CDR3 is TGTGCCAGCAGTTACTCGAGGGGGAATCAGCCCCAGCATTTT. It encodes CASSYSRGNQPQHF.

This clone was found once. The CDR3 DNA is TGTGATCCATCTCGGGAGACCCAGTACTTC. Protein: CDPSRETQYF. V usage is TRBV19 and J usage is TRBJ2-5; D uncertain. The CDR3 covers 10 residues. The germline V gene has CDR1 LNHDA and CDR2 SQIVND (reference sequence).

CDR3 sequence (DNA): TGCGCCAGCAGCCCTGGACTCACTAGCACAGATACGCAGTATTTT. It translates to CASSPGLTSTDTQYF. This chain joins TRBV5-1 and TRBJ2-3; a weak D match, TRBD2 (5 bases). CDR3 length: 15 amino acids. Germline V gene data show CDR1 as SGHRS and CDR2 as YFSETQ. Trimming cost V 4 bases and J 0 bases, with 12 bases left between them.

The genes are TRBV7-9 and TRBJ2-1; 8 bases line up with TRBD2. V lost 5 bases and J lost 0; bases outside the gene matches: 6. The CDR3 is 16 residues long. Germline V CDR1 and CDR2: SEHNR, FQNEAQ (reference sequence). CDR3 loop: CASSLLAASSYNEQFF. Here the CDR3 DNA reads TGTGCCAGCAGCCTACTAGCGGCAAGCTCCTACAATGAGCAGTTCTTC.

V gene TRBV2 combines with J gene TRBJ2-7, with D tentatively TRBD1 (6 bases). The CDR3 loop spans 17 amino acids. Deletions cut 5 bases from V and 4 bases from J, with 24 bases between. Germline V gene data show CDR1 as SNHLY and CDR2 as FYNNEI. CDR3 loop: CASSTPDNRASGYEQYF. Here the CDR3 DNA reads TGTGCCAGCAGTACCCCGGACAACAGGGCAAGCGGATACGAGCAGTACTTC.